Listed below are T cell receptor beta chains from one sample, sequenced in a study of CD8 T cells in Susac syndrome. TCRdb itself ran the immunoSEQ multiplex PCR reads through MiXCR, one entry per CDR3 protein. The sample includes fewer than 90,000 distinct CDR3 sequences, approximately 94% of them seen just once. Input material: CD8+ T cells from PBMCs. These TCRs come from a human donor with Susac syndrome. CDR3s include the opening cysteine and the closing phenylalanine or tryptophan. The D gene is left open where the match is weak. Clone sizes are given selectively: once, few, many, or a class where the clone is expanded.

>NA|TRBV6-4|NA|TRBJ1-4
TGTGCCAGCAGAGCTAATGAAAAACTGTTTTTT
CASRANEKLFF
>NA|TRBV19|NA|TRBJ1-1
TGTGCCAGTACTTGGGCCTTGAACACTGAAGCTTTCTTT
CASTWALNTEAFF
>NA|TRBV3-1|NA|TRBJ2-2
TGTGCCAGCAGCCAGGGCGAGGAGCTGTTTTTT
CASSQGEELFF
>NA|TRBV20-1|NA|TRBJ2-3
TGCAGTGCTAACCGGGACAGCACAGATACGCAGTATTTT
CSANRDSTDTQYF
>NA|TRBV19|TRBD1|TRBJ2-3
TGTGCCAGTAGTCCAACCGCTGACAGGGGGGATACGCAGTATTTT
CASSPTADRGDTQYF
>NA|TRBV29-1|TRBD1|TRBJ2-3
TGCAGCGTCCCGACAGGGGTTACAGATACGCAGTATTTT
CSVPTGVTDTQYF
>NA|TRBV7-9|TRBD2|TRBJ2-3
TGTGCCAGCAGCTTAGCAGCGGGAGGGCCTGCTGATACGCAGTATTTT
CASSLAAGGPADTQYF
>NA|TRBV19|TRBD1|TRBJ1-1
TGTGCCAGTAGTATACAGGGGGTCCGGACTGAAGCTTTCTTT
CASSIQGVRTEAFF
>NA|TRBV6-5|NA|TRBJ1-1
TGTGCCACCTCTCCGTCAGGGCCGGGGGCCACTGAAGCTTTCTTT
CATSPSGPGATEAFF
>NA|TRBV5-4|NA|TRBJ2-7
TGTGCCAGCAGCCTCGGACTTACCTACGAGCAGTACTTC
CASSLGLTYEQYF
>NA|TRBV7-2|NA|TRBJ1-2
TGTGCCAGCAGCTTTAACAGGAACTATGGCTACACCTTC
CASSFNRNYGYTF
>once|TRBV7-9|NA|TRBJ2-2
TGTGCCAGCAGCTCGCCGCGGACTGACCCCGGCGGGGAGCTGTTTTTT
CASSSPRTDPGGELFF
>NA|TRBV25-1|NA|TRBJ2-7
TGTGCCAGCAGCGCCCCGGGGACTCCCTACGAGCAGTACTTC
CASSAPGTPYEQYF
>NA|TRBV29-1|TRBD1|TRBJ1-1
TGCAGCGGGGGGGACAGGGGGGACACTGAAGCTTTCTTT
CSGGDRGDTEAFF
>NA|TRBV15|TRBD1|TRBJ1-4
TGTGCCACCAGCAGAGACTACGACAGGGGGGGGCAGCTGTTTTTT
CATSRDYDRGGQLFF
>NA|TRBV6-5|NA|TRBJ1-1
TGTGCCAGCAGTTCGGTGTTTTTAGTGGGGGTGGTCACTGAAGCTTTCTTT
CASSSVFLVGVVTEAFF
>NA|TRBV18|NA|TRBJ1-5
TGTGCCAGCTCAAGCGGGGGATATAGCAATCAGCCCCAGCATTTT
CASSSGGYSNQPQHF
>NA|TRBV3-1|TRBD1|TRBJ2-1
TGTGCCAGCAGCCACGGGACAGTATACAATGAGCAGTTCTTC
CASSHGTVYNEQFF
>NA|TRBV20-1|NA|TRBJ1-4
TGCAGTGCTAGAGATACATCAACTAATGAAAAACTGTTTTTT
CSARDTSTNEKLFF
>NA|TRBV3-1|NA|TRBJ1-5
TGTGCCAGCAGCCCGGACAGTTACAATCAGCCCCAGCATTTT
CASSPDSYNQPQHF
>NA|TRBV20-1|TRBD2|TRBJ2-7
TGCAGTGCTAGAGAGATGGAGGGACTAGCCCTATACGAGCAGTACTTC
CSAREMEGLALYEQYF
>once|TRBV4-3|NA|TRBJ2-2
TGCGCCACCGGCTCGGTTGCCGGGGAGCTGTTTTTT
CATGSVAGELFF
>NA|TRBV6-1|NA|TRBJ2-7
TGTGCCAGCAGGGAAGACTACGAGCAGTACTTC
CASREDYEQYF
>NA|TRBV6-5|TRBD2|TRBJ2-7
TGTGCCAGCAGTACTAGCGGGAATCCCTACGAGCAGTACTTC
CASSTSGNPYEQYF
>NA|TRBV7-2|TRBD1|TRBJ1-2
TGTGCCAGCAGCTTAGCACCGGGGACAGGGGTAGGCTACACCTTC
CASSLAPGTGVGYTF
>NA|TRBV21-1|NA|TRBJ2-1
TGTGCCAGCAGCAAAGCGCTAGACGGGTACAATGAGCAGTTCTTC
CASSKALDGYNEQFF
>NA|TRBV19|NA|TRBJ1-1
TGTGCCAGTACATGGGGCACTGAAGCTTTCTTT
CASTWGTEAFF
>NA|TRBV12-3/TRBV12-4|TRBD2|TRBJ2-1
TGTGCCAGCAGTTTCGGAAGCGGGGGTCTGTTCTTC
CASSFGSGGLFF
>NA|TRBV5-1|NA|TRBJ2-5
TGCGCCAGCAGCAAAGACAGGGAGGGAGAGACCCAGTACTTC
CASSKDREGETQYF
>NA|TRBV20-1|TRBD1|TRBJ2-7
TGCAGTGCTTTCAGACAGGGGGAGTTCTACGAGCAGTACTTC
CSAFRQGEFYEQYF
>NA|TRBV5-4|NA|TRBJ2-7
TGTGCCAGCAGCCCGCGCCCCCAGGGTGAGGGCGGCGAGCAGTACTTC
CASSPRPQGEGGEQYF
>NA|TRBV6-1|TRBD1|TRBJ1-4
TGTGCCAGCAGTCCGGACAGGGCGGAAAAACTGTTTTTT
CASSPDRAEKLFF
>NA|TRBV2|NA|TRBJ1-2
TGTGCCAGCAATATGGAGGGAGAGGTGAGGTATGGCTACACCTTC
CASNMEGEVRYGYTF
>NA|TRBV15|NA|TRBJ1-5
TGTGCCACCAGCAGAGATCGGGCCGGATCCAGCAATCAGCCCCAGCATTTT
CATSRDRAGSSNQPQHF
>few|TRBV5-6|NA|TRBJ2-7
TGTGCCAGCAGCTTAACACTCCAATTCTACGAGCAGTACTTC
CASSLTLQFYEQYF
>once|TRBV19|NA|TRBJ2-2
TGTGCCAGTAGTATCATGGGGCAGGGGCACACCGGGGAGCTGTTTTTT
CASSIMGQGHTGELFF
>NA|TRBV6-2/TRBV6-3|TRBD1|TRBJ2-1
TGTGCCAGCAGTTTAGACAGGGGCCTCGTTATCTATGAGCAGTTCTTC
CASSLDRGLVIYEQFF
>NA|TRBV29-1|NA|TRBJ2-3
TGCAGCGTTGAACTTTTGGGACCGCCTAGCACAGATACGCAGTATTTT
CSVELLGPPSTDTQYF
>NA|TRBV19|NA|TRBJ2-5
TGTGCCAGTAGTTCCCACCCTCGGGACGGCCACCAAGAGACCCAGTACTTC
CASSSHPRDGHQETQYF
>NA|TRBV30|NA|TRBJ1-2
TGTGCCTGGAGTGTAGGTCCGGGAGCTAACTATGGCTACACCTTC
CAWSVGPGANYGYTF
>NA|TRBV29-1|NA|TRBJ2-7
TGCAGCGTTGAACTGGGGGCCTACGAGCAGTACTTC
CSVELGAYEQYF
>NA|TRBV7-2|TRBD2|TRBJ2-4
TGTGCCAGCAGCTTAGCGCGGGGGTACCTTAACATTCAGTACTTC
CASSLARGYLNIQYF
>NA|TRBV5-4|NA|TRBJ2-1
TGTGCCAGCAGTTCCGGGCTAGCTGAGCAGTTCTTC
CASSSGLAEQFF
>NA|TRBV20-1|NA|TRBJ2-6
TGCAGTGCTACCCGACAAGGAGAATACTCTGGGGCCAACGTCCTGACTTTC
CSATRQGEYSGANVLTF
>NA|TRBV7-8|TRBD1|TRBJ1-1
TGTGCCAGCAGCCCCCGACAGGGAGCAATGAACACTGAAGCTTTCTTT
CASSPRQGAMNTEAFF
>NA|TRBV14|NA|TRBJ1-1
TGTGCCAGCAGCCAAATGTGGTCCTCGAACACTGAAGCTTTCTTT
CASSQMWSSNTEAFF
>once|TRBV30|TRBD1|TRBJ2-7
TGTGCCTGGAGTGTACGGGACAGGGGCCCGGGGGAGCAGTACTTC
CAWSVRDRGPGEQYF
>NA|TRBV18|NA|TRBJ2-6
TGTGCCAGCTCACCTTCGTCCGGGGCCAACGTCCTGACTTTC
CASSPSSGANVLTF
>NA|TRBV7-8|NA|TRBJ2-5
TGTGCCAGCAGTAACCGGGACGACAAAGACGAGACCCAGTACTTC
CASSNRDDKDETQYF
>NA|TRBV20-1|NA|TRBJ2-1
TGCAGTGCTAGAGTCGTGGAGGTCGCCTACAATGAGCAGTTCTTC
CSARVVEVAYNEQFF
>NA|TRBV12-3/TRBV12-4|NA|TRBJ1-2
TGTGCCAGCAGTCACACCCTAGGGTCTAATTACTATGGCTACACCTTC
CASSHTLGSNYYGYTF
>NA|TRBV9|TRBD2|TRBJ2-3
TGTGCCAGCAGCGCCTTTAGCGGGAGCACAGATACGCAGTATTTT
CASSAFSGSTDTQYF
>NA|TRBV20-1|TRBD1|TRBJ1-5
TGCAGTGCTCGGGACAGGCATCAGCCCCAGCATTTT
CSARDRHQPQHF
>NA|TRBV28|TRBD1|TRBJ1-2
TGTGCCAGCAGTTACCCCGGACAGGGGAACTATGGCTACACCTTC
CASSYPGQGNYGYTF
>NA|TRBV3-1|NA|TRBJ2-1
TGTGCCAGCAGCCAAGTGGGGGATCAGCTAGTAGGTAAGCAGTTCTTC
CASSQVGDQLVGKQFF
>NA|TRBV29-1|TRBD1|TRBJ1-2
TGCAGCGTTGAAGCTTCGGGACAGGATAACTATGGCTACACCTTC
CSVEASGQDNYGYTF
>NA|TRBV29-1|NA|TRBJ1-2
TGCAGCGTTGAACCGGGCTCGGACGATTATGGCTACACCTTC
CSVEPGSDDYGYTF
>NA|TRBV18|NA|TRBJ2-3
TGTGCCAGCTCACCGAGGGAGAGCACAGATACGCAGTATTTT
CASSPRESTDTQYF
>NA|TRBV5-5|TRBD2|TRBJ2-5
TGTGCCAGCAGCTTGACCAGCGGGGGAGCGGAACAAGAGACCCAGTACTTC
CASSLTSGGAEQETQYF
>NA|TRBV18|NA|TRBJ2-2
TGTGCCAGCTCACCAGGGATAAGGGTGTCGGACACCGGGGAGCTGTTTTTT
CASSPGIRVSDTGELFF